This is a list of T cell receptor beta chains from one sample in a study. TCRdb redid the calling of the RT-PCR reads with MiXCR, one entry per CDR3 protein. The sample includes more than 550,000 distinct CDR3 sequences, 14% of them seen just once. Sequencing used memory CD4+ T cells from blood. All receptors come from a female donor in good health, serving as a healthy control. Both conserved end residues are part of each CDR3. Fields, in order: CDR3 protein, V gene, D gene, J gene. The D gene is left open where the match is weak.

CDR3aa: CASSQSAFAPRNEQFF
v_gene: TRBV3-1
d_gene: -
j_gene: TRBJ2-1

CDR3aa: CSAWGLGETQYF
v_gene: TRBV20-1
d_gene: -
j_gene: TRBJ2-5

CDR3aa: CATSDLGKNSYEQYF
v_gene: TRBV24-1
d_gene: -
j_gene: TRBJ2-7

CDR3aa: CASSLAGEGGEQFF
v_gene: TRBV6-5
d_gene: TRBD2
j_gene: TRBJ2-1

CDR3aa: CSASKPTGTGNTIYF
v_gene: TRBV20-1
d_gene: -
j_gene: TRBJ1-3

CDR3aa: CASSPGTVRAQYF
v_gene: TRBV7-2
d_gene: -
j_gene: TRBJ2-5

CDR3aa: CASSWAVNTGELFF
v_gene: TRBV5-1
d_gene: -
j_gene: TRBJ2-2

CDR3aa: CASSLNIAGESGELFF
v_gene: TRBV7-8
d_gene: TRBD2
j_gene: TRBJ2-2

CDR3aa: CATSTVAGSYNEQFF
v_gene: TRBV7-2
d_gene: TRBD2
j_gene: TRBJ2-1

CDR3aa: CSVEVAGETQYF
v_gene: TRBV29-1
d_gene: -
j_gene: TRBJ2-3

CDR3aa: CSASGQGGGEQFF
v_gene: TRBV20-1
d_gene: TRBD1
j_gene: TRBJ2-1

CDR3aa: CASSLPRAGRNTGELFF
v_gene: TRBV4-1
d_gene: -
j_gene: TRBJ2-2

CDR3aa: CASSFVRTNYEQYF
v_gene: TRBV5-1
d_gene: -
j_gene: TRBJ2-7

CDR3aa: CSASPDSDQPQHF
v_gene: TRBV20-1
d_gene: -
j_gene: TRBJ1-5

CDR3aa: CASSAGTYYEQYF
v_gene: TRBV5-1
d_gene: -
j_gene: TRBJ2-7

CDR3aa: CASSGQGGGNSPLHF
v_gene: TRBV9
d_gene: TRBD1
j_gene: TRBJ1-6

CDR3aa: CASSLQGVISGANVLTF
v_gene: TRBV5-1
d_gene: -
j_gene: TRBJ2-6

CDR3aa: CASSFEGTRSSAQYF
v_gene: TRBV5-1
d_gene: -
j_gene: TRBJ2-5

CDR3aa: CASSPTSGADEQYF
v_gene: TRBV18
d_gene: TRBD2
j_gene: TRBJ2-7

CDR3aa: CASSLRRVTGGERSGPTISYEQYF
v_gene: TRBV11-2
d_gene: TRBD1
j_gene: TRBJ2-7

CDR3aa: CATFTSWSGELFF
v_gene: TRBV24-1
d_gene: -
j_gene: TRBJ2-2

CDR3aa: CASSRTEDQPQHF
v_gene: TRBV12-3/TRBV12-4
d_gene: -
j_gene: TRBJ1-5

CDR3aa: CASSLGAPQHF
v_gene: TRBV7-2
d_gene: -
j_gene: TRBJ1-5

CDR3aa: CASSHSGRGYEQYF
v_gene: TRBV7-6
d_gene: TRBD2
j_gene: TRBJ2-7

CDR3aa: CASSSPGRPQHF
v_gene: TRBV28
d_gene: -
j_gene: TRBJ1-5

CDR3aa: CASSVKMRSDTSTDTQYF
v_gene: TRBV9
d_gene: -
j_gene: TRBJ2-3

CDR3aa: CATSGNRDSQETQYF
v_gene: TRBV24-1
d_gene: TRBD1
j_gene: TRBJ2-5

CDR3aa: CASRPGQGELALHF
v_gene: TRBV12-3/TRBV12-4
d_gene: TRBD1
j_gene: TRBJ1-6

CDR3aa: CASRAQTGEEGYTF
v_gene: TRBV5-1
d_gene: TRBD1
j_gene: TRBJ1-2